The clone carrying this T cell receptor (beta chain) was seen a handful of times. For the second PCR, which ran for about 6 to 11 cycles, a sample-barcoded 5' primer and a J-beta primer mix were used. TCRdb analysed the 5' RACE reads with MiXCR anew, one entry per CDR3 protein. The table lists roughly 500,000 distinct CDR3 sequences, about 25% of them singletons. This CDR3 comprises 14 residues. V lost 6 bases and J lost 4; bases outside the gene matches: 8. This record belongs to a study of blood T cells in healthy people across ages. These sequences were also reported in another study, on T cells of mothers and their children. As that study records: Among related mother-child pairs, overlap was slightly higher than in unrelated pairs, though not significantly.

The V and J genes are TRBV12-3 or TRBV12-4 and TRBJ1-2, with TRBD1 identical over 7 bases. The sequenced sample was blood. The TCR comes from a boy aged 5-17 years in good health. CDR3 protein: CASSSNRGGYGYTF. Written as DNA, the CDR3 is TGTGCCAGCAGCTCAAACAGGGGCGGCTATGGCTACACCTTC.